One and the same sample provided the 22 T cell receptor beta chains below, sequenced in a study of blood T cell repertoires in COVID-19. Generated by immunoSEQ multiplex PCR, the TCRdb table keeps only in-frame clones and is missing some. Found here are about 240,000 clones, more than 70% of them singletons; the top ten hold roughly an eighth. The sequenced material came from peripheral blood. The receptors stem from a man older than 75 with acute or convalescent COVID-19.

This chain uses TRBV5-1 with TRBJ2-1; tentative D call: TRBD2 (5 bases). Between the trimmed V and J ends, which lost 0 bases and 9 bases, there was a span of 16 bases. The CDR3 runs to 15 residues. Per the germline V gene, CDR1 is SGHRS and CDR2 is YFSETQ. The CDR3, as DNA: TGCGCCAGCAGCTTGGGAGCGGACGTTTATGGTGAGCAGTTCTTC. This codes for CASSLGADVYGEQFF.

The rearrangement links TRBV7-9 to TRBJ2-7; TRBD1 aligns across 9 bases. The V gene's germline CDR1 is SEHNR and CDR2 FQNEAQ (reference sequence). CDR3 length: 16 residues. The V segment lost 5 bases and the J segment 4 bases; nucleotides outside the gene matches: 12. CDR3 in amino acids: CASSPSLIGTGYEQYF. The CDR3, as DNA: TGTGCCAGCAGCCCCTCGTTAATAGGGACAGGGTACGAGCAGTACTTC.

The chain couples TRBV24-1 to TRBJ2-5; 10 bases line up with TRBD2. Germline V lookup: CDR1 KGHDR, CDR2 SFDVKD. This CDR3 has 17 amino acids. Losses at the gene ends were 3 bases for V and 1 base for J; bases not matched to a gene: 7. The CDR3 bases are TGTGCCACCAGTGATCCCGGGACTAGCGCCCTCCAAGAGACCCAGTACTTC. This sequence encodes CATSDPGTSALQETQYF.

The J gene is TRBJ1-4, the V gene TRBV18; perhaps TRBD1 as D (5 bases). V was pared by 1 base and J by 1 base, with 10 bases between. This CDR3 region has 16 residues. Per the germline V gene, CDR1 is KGHSH and CDR2 is LQKENI. The CDR3: CASSPRRGRTNEKLFF. The DNA for the CDR3 is TGTGCCAGCTCACCACGACGGGGGAGAACTAATGAAAAACTGTTTTTT.

J is TRBJ1-6 and V is TRBV4-1, with D perhaps TRBD1 (6 bases). V lost 0 bases, J lost 3 bases, and 6 bases lay in between. This CDR3 spans 15 amino acids. Per the germline V gene, CDR1 is MGHRA and CDR2 is YSYEKL. CDR3: CASSQEGHYNSPLHF. The CDR3 DNA sequence: TGCGCCAGCAGCCAAGAGGGACACTATAATTCACCCCTCCACTTT.

This chain links TRBV28 with TRBJ1-2; tentative D call: TRBD1 (5 bases). This CDR3 comprises 15 residues. The ends were cut back, 4 bases at V and 1 base at J, with 13 bases in the middle. Germline CDR1 is MDHEN and CDR2 is SYDVKM. The CDR3 nucleotides are TGTGCCAGCAGTTCGGGGGGAGGGGATAACTATGGCTACACCTTC. Translating it yields CASSSGGGDNYGYTF.

The rearrangement links TRBV27 to TRBJ1-6, with D perhaps matching TRBD1 (6 bases). The CDR3 length is 14 residues. Trimming removed 6 bases at V and 5 bases at J, with 11 bases between. Germline lookup yields CDR1 MNHEY and CDR2 SMNVEV (reference sequence). This CDR3 is CASRLDRNNSPLHF. The DNA for the CDR3 is TGTGCCAGCAGATTGGACAGAAATAATTCACCCCTCCACTTT.

This rearrangement joins TRBV19 to TRBJ1-1, with D uncertain. The CDR3 length is 11 residues. Germline CDR1 and CDR2: LNHDA and SQIVND (reference sequence). Trimming removed 5 bases at V and 4 bases at J, with 5 bases between. CDR3: CASSSRTEAFF. DNA of the CDR3: TGTGCCAGTAGTTCCCGCACTGAAGCTTTCTTT. The full variable domain, rest sourced from reference TRBV19 and TRBJ1-1, is DGGITQSPKYLFRKEGQNVTLSCEQNLNHDAMYWYRQDPGQGLRLIYYSQIVNDFQKGDIAEGYSVSREKKESFPLTVTSAQKNPTAFYLCASSSRTEAFFGQGTRLTVV.

V and J are TRBV25-1 and TRBJ2-1, with 8 bases lining up with TRBD2. The CDR3 is 17 amino acids. Trimming cost V 0 bases and J 6 bases; bases outside gene matches: 10. CDR1 MGHDK and CDR2 SYGVNS come from the germline V gene. For the CDR3, the DNA is TGTGCCAGCAGTGAATATGCCGGGACTAGGAATCCCAATGAGCAGTTCTTC. As protein: CASSEYAGTRNPNEQFF.

The chain is built from TRBV19 and TRBJ1-3; D remains ambiguous. The CDR3 runs 14 residues. Germline V gene sequence: CDR1 LNHDA, CDR2 SQIVND (reference sequence). Trimming removed 5 bases at V and 0 bases at J, with 8 bases between. CDR3 DNA sequence: TGTGCCAGTAGTGCCGGTGACTCTGGAAACACCATATATTTT. This gives the protein CASSAGDSGNTIYF.

This chain connects TRBV5-1 to TRBJ2-5; TRBD2 matches at 8 bases. CDR1 and CDR2 (germline): SGHRS, YFSETQ. The CDR3 consists of 14 residues. V shed 4 bases and J 4 bases; nucleotides not matched to a gene: 6. The CDR3: CASSPGGAGETQYF. The CDR3 DNA follows: TGCGCCAGCAGCCCCGGGGGGGCCGGAGAGACCCAGTACTTC.

The chain uses TRBV29-1 and TRBJ1-5; 7 bases are shared with TRBD1. Germline V lookup: CDR1 SQVTM, CDR2 ANQGSEA. There are 13 residues in the CDR3. The V segment lost 4 bases and the J segment 5 bases; nucleotides outside the gene matches: 5. In DNA, the CDR3 is TGCAGCGTTGCAGGGGGGAACGATCAGCCCCAGCATTTT. Translated: CSVAGGNDQPQHF.

The chain is built from TRBV13 and TRBJ2-1; a weak D match, TRBD1 (6 bases). V was pared by 0 bases and J by 5 bases, with 14 bases between. This CDR3 region has 16 residues. CDR1 and CDR2 (germline): PRHDT, FYEKMQ (reference sequence). The chain's CDR3 is CASSLGTGLDNNEQFF. In DNA form, the CDR3 reads TGTGCCAGCAGCTTAGGCACAGGGCTCGACAACAATGAGCAGTTCTTC.

The rearrangement links TRBV7-9 to TRBJ2-4; tentative D call: TRBD2 (5 bases). The V end was cut by 4 bases, the J end by 9 bases, with 10 bases between. The CDR3 extends over 12 amino acids. Germline V gene sequence: CDR1 SEHNR, CDR2 FQNEAQ (reference sequence). The CDR3 DNA follows: TGTGCCAGCAGCTGGACTGAAGGCATTCAGTACTTC. Protein: CASSWTEGIQYF. The full variable domain, in which reference TRBV7-9 and TRBJ2-4 provide the parts outside the CDR3, is DTGVSQNPRHKITKRGQNVTFRCDPISEHNRLYWYRQTLGQGPEFLTYFQNEAQLEKSRLLSDRFSAERPKGSFSTLEIQRTEQGDSAMYLCASSWTEGIQYFGAGTRLSVL.

V and J are TRBV9 and TRBJ2-2; 9 nucleotides line up with TRBD1. Germline V gene sequence: CDR1 SGDLS, CDR2 YYNGEE. The V and J ends lost 2 bases and 6 bases, in that order; junction bases with no gene match: 11. The CDR3 contains 17 residues. Here the CDR3 reads CASSVGSADRGPGELFF. The CDR3 DNA reads as TGTGCCAGCAGCGTCGGTTCCGCGGACAGGGGACCCGGGGAGCTGTTTTTT. Filled out from reference TRBV9 and TRBJ2-2, the complete variable domain reads DSGVTQTPKHLITATGQRVTLRCSPRSGDLSVYWYQQSLDQGLQFLIQYYNGEERAKGNILERFSAQQFPDLHSELNLSSLELGDSALYFCASSVGSADRGPGELFFGEGSRLTVL.

CDR3 coding DNA: TGTGCCAGCAGCTTAGGTGCGGGCAACTATGGCTACACCTTC. Translation gives CASSLGAGNYGYTF. V and J are TRBV7-2 and TRBJ1-2; D gene uncertain. The CDR3 contains 14 residues. Trimming removed 1 base from V and 2 bases from J, with 8 bases in between. Germline loops: CDR1 SGHTA, CDR2 FQGNSA. Full variable domain (outside the CDR3, taken from reference TRBV7-2 and TRBJ1-2): GAGVSQSPSNKVTEKGKDVELRCDPISGHTALYWYRQSLGQGLEFLIYFQGNSAPDKSGLPSDRFSAERTGGSVSTLTIQRTQQEDSAVYLCASSLGAGNYGYTFGSGTRLTVV.

In this sample, this clone turned up once. The gene calls are TRBV15 and TRBJ1-5; TRBD1 agrees at 7 bases. Germline V lookup: CDR1 LNHNV, CDR2 YYDKDF (reference sequence). Unmatched junction bases numbered 6, after V lost 3 bases and J lost 7 bases. The CDR3 loop spans 14 amino acids. CDR3 in DNA: TGTGCCACCAGCAGGACAGGGTTAGGCCAGCCCCAGCATTTT. It codes for CATSRTGLGQPQHF.

This clone was seen once. The sample contains more than one DNA sequence encoding this CDR3. The chain combines TRBV19 with TRBJ2-1; no clear D. V was pared by 5 bases and J by 6 bases, with 5 bases between. The CDR3 runs 11 residues. Germline values: CDR1 LNHDA, CDR2 SQIVND (reference sequence). This CDR3 reads CASSSLNEQFF. CDR3 in DNA: TGTGCCAGTAGTTCCCTCAATGAGCAGTTCTTC.

The chain links TRBV6-5 to TRBJ1-3; D is possibly TRBD1 (5 bases). Trimming left V 7 bases short and J 0 bases short, with 10 bases between. The V gene's germline CDR1 is MNHEY and CDR2 SVGAGI. The CDR3 is 14 residues long. The CDR3 protein is CASNPTVSGNTIYF. As DNA, the CDR3 is TGTGCCAGCAACCCGACAGTCTCTGGAAACACCATATATTTT.

The gene calls are TRBV7-6 and TRBJ2-1; D is uncertain. CDR1 SGHVS and CDR2 FNYEAQ come from the germline V gene. V lost 4 bases and J 8 bases, leaving 12 bases between the germline ends. The CDR3 extends over 13 amino acids. As DNA, the CDR3 is TGTGCCAGCAGCTCCTACCTCGGGTATGAGCAGTTCTTC. Protein product: CASSSYLGYEQFF.

The count of this clone is one. Here the CDR3 DNA reads TGTGCCAGCAGCTTACAGGGGCCCTACAATGAGCAGTTCTTC. It translates to CASSLQGPYNEQFF. V and J are TRBV7-3 and TRBJ2-1; TRBD1 might be the D (6 bases). Per germline, CDR1 SGHTA and CDR2 FQGTGA. This CDR3 has 14 residues. Trimming stripped 2 bases from V and 2 bases from J, with 7 bases between.

V and J are TRBV6-2 or TRBV6-3 and TRBJ1-5, with a weak D call TRBD1 (6 bases). The CDR3 has 19 amino acids. With 2 bases removed from V and 2 bases from J, the gap between germline ends came to 22 bases. Germline V CDR1 and CDR2: MNHEY, SVGEGT. CDR3 nucleotides: TGTGCCAGCAGTTACCGGAACCCCGGGACACGGTGGGGCAATCAGCCCCAGCATTTT. It encodes CASSYRNPGTRWGNQPQHF.